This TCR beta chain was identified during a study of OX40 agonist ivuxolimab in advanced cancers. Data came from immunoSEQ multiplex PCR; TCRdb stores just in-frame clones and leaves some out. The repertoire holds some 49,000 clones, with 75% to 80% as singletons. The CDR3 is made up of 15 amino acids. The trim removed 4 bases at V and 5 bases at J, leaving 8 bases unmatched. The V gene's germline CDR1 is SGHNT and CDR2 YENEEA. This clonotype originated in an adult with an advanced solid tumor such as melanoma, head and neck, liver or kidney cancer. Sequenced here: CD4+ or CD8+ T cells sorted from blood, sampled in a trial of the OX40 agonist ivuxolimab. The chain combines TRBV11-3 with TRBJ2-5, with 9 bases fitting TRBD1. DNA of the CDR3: TGTGCCAGCAGCTCGGGCGACAGGGGGATGGAGACCCAGTACTTC. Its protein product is CASSSGDRGMETQYF.